This T cell receptor beta chain appears in the sequencing data of a study of beta chain features in type 1 diabetes. What was sequenced were expressed TCRB transcripts, since all of the isolated RNA had been reverse transcribed. Sequenced by immunoSEQ multiplex PCR; TCRdb stores in-frame clones only, minus some. The repertoire has over 650,000 clones, about 14% of them found once; the top ten carry approximately 0.039%. This CDR3 comprises 16 residues. Trimming took 1 base from V and 1 from J, leaving 11 bases between them. Germline CDR1 reads KGHSH; CDR2 reads LQKENI. Points from the study as a whole: VDJ junctions in type 1 diabetes patients carried more deletions and fewer insertions. People with Type 1 diabetes carried modestly yet significantly shorter TCRB CDR3s in all four CD4+ subsets.

A note on this clone: The antigen is not known.

The sequence derives from a man in his late teens or twenties with type 1 diabetes. The sequencing input was naive CD4+ T cells from blood. This chain links TRBV18 with TRBJ2-1; D remains ambiguous. The CDR3 sequence: CASSPLSHISYNEQFF. DNA for the CDR3: TGTGCCAGCTCACCACTGAGTCATATTTCCTACAATGAGCAGTTCTTC.